The source of this T cell receptor (beta chain) is a study of T cell clonality in common variable immunodeficiency (dated by TCRdb to about 2015). The table lists this clone with a few counts. The specificity of this receptor is unknown. Both CVID patients and healthy controls were predominantly of Caucasian heritage. From each donor, roughly 4.5 to 8 ml of heparinized peripheral whole blood was collected. TCRbeta CDR3 repertoires were sequenced from genomic DNA of adults with common variable immune deficiency (CVID) and healthy adult controls. The control group comprised around 22 healthy adult volunteers, some 12 female and 10 or so male, aged roughly 20 to 66 years with a mean age of around 37. Diluted blood was subjected to density centrifugation over Hypaque 1077 or Ficoll-Paque for isolation of peripheral blood mononuclear cells. Unsorted mononuclear cells served as the source of genomic DNA, which was extracted either by Qiagen column purification or by a centrifugation-based method.

The paper as a whole reports these results and caveats: CVID subjects shared fewer TCRbeta clones with each other than healthy controls did (p < 0.0001). Correlations between repertoire features and clinical complications were limited by patient heterogeneity within the CVID cohort. TCRbeta clonality was higher in CVID subjects than in healthy controls (t-test p = 0.018), and the increase was most characteristic of about a third of subjects. Although equal DNA input was used, an average of roughly 80,000 unique sequences per sample was obtained for controls, compared with 30,000 to 35,000 for CVID samples. Reportedly, TCRbeta sequences from CVID had fewer deletions and N-nucleotide insertions, and highly modified clones with 13 or more V deletions were absent from CVID. According to the authors, figuring out what caused the increased clonality in CVID would require sequencing the repertoires of T cell subpopulations.

For sequencing, equivalent amounts of genomic DNA were input from CVID and control samples. For every sample, a 60 bp segment covering the rearranged TCRbeta CDR3 region was amplified and then sequenced. The immunoSEQ assay, a bias-corrected multiplex PCR combined with high-throughput sequencing, was used for TCRbeta amplification. In the original analysis: Each unique nucleotide sequence was treated as a clone and annotated with V, D and J genes, copy number and frequency. Sequences were labeled productive if in frame, and non-productive if out of frame or containing stop codons. As previously described, clonality was calculated on the basis of Shannon's entropy. The predicted amino acid sequences of productive clones were used to derive the mean CDR3 Kyte-Doolittle hydropathy. The R hclust function was used to hierarchically cluster scaled V gene usage with Manhattan distance and complete linkage. Sharing of clones by CDR3 amino acid sequence was evaluated through resampling of 12 repertoires per group over 100 rounds. The repertoires were searched for 70 published EBV-specific TCRbeta sequences and 245 published CMV-specific TCRbeta sequences. Two CVID samples that yielded fewer than 10,000 sequences were excluded from the analysis, so approximately 40 CVID repertoires were retained. TCRdb re-hosts the immuneACCESS table, in-frame sequences only. Its copies lack some clones; in the studies checked, an unresolved V gene accounts for under half of them, and the cause for the rest is not known. Clone size and V and J calls were adopted from that table, with D and trimming inferred from the DNA. This sample has about 43,000 clones, none of them a singleton. The ten largest clones take up around 2.1% of the sample.

The sample was peripheral blood mononuclear cells. This receptor was identified in a person aged 18 to 69 in good health.

The covered CDR3 bases are TGTGCCTCCGCCGGGGGTCAAAGCTCTGGAAACACC. This gives the protein CASAGGQSSGNT. In full, the CDR3 reads CASAGGQSSGNTIYF. The chain links TRBV30 with TRBJ1-3; D gene: possibly TRBD1, on 5 matching bases. The CDR3 end lies 3 residues beyond the end of the read and is filled in from the germline J gene. Sequences GTSNPN (CDR1) and SVGIG (CDR2) are obtained from the germline V gene (reference sequence). The CDR3 contains 15 residues, cysteine and phenylalanine counted. Shown are 36 bases from within the CDR3, in frame from base 1. V loses 7 bases, J loses 0 bases, and the germline ends lie 16 bases apart.